The next 27 T cell receptor beta chains were all read from a single sample in a study of cytomegalovirus exposure and HLA in healthy donors. The PCR ran on 60 Vbeta and 13 Jbeta primers. Repertoires were generated with immunoSEQ multiplex PCR, while TCRdb's copy carries only in-frame clones and drops some. The sample includes 150,000 or so clones, 65% to 80% of them seen just once. The sample taken for sequencing was PBMCs. The receptors come from a woman aged 30 to 39 in good health and CMV-seronegative.

The chain combines TRBV30 with TRBJ1-2; D gene uncertain. Per germline, CDR1 GTSNPN and CDR2 SVGIG (reference sequence). The V end was cut by 2 bases, the J end by 6 bases, with 10 bases between. The CDR3 runs to 12 residues. Here the CDR3 DNA reads TGTGCCTGGAGTCCGGGGTCGGATGGCTACACCTTC. This encodes CAWSPGSDGYTF.

This chain connects TRBV19 to TRBJ2-7; 10 bases match TRBD2. Germline V lookup: CDR1 LNHDA, CDR2 SQIVND (reference sequence). The CDR3 totals 17 residues. V lost 3 bases and J lost 4; bases outside the gene matches: 12. CDR3 in amino acids: CASSIRTSGGVSYEQYF. In DNA form, the CDR3 reads TGTGCCAGTAGTATCAGGACTAGCGGAGGGGTTTCTTACGAGCAGTACTTC.

This clone was seen only once. The rearrangement uses TRBV11-2 and TRBJ2-1, with 11 bases matching TRBD2. The J segment lost 10 bases and the V segment lost 5 bases, leaving 10 bases of the junction unmatched. The germline gives CDR1 SGHAT, CDR2 FQNNGV. This CDR3 is 15 amino acids long. The DNA for the CDR3 is TGTGCCAGCAGCCACATTAGCGGGGGGGCCAAAGAGCAGTTCTTC. Translating gives CASSHISGGAKEQFF.

This clone was found a few times. The junction shows a germline mismatch at one end, possibly a read error. V is TRBV7-9 and J is TRBJ2-1; a weak D match, TRBD1 (6 bases). Germline lookup yields CDR1 SEHNR and CDR2 FQNEAQ (reference sequence). This CDR3 comprises 12 residues. The CDR3 DNA is TGTTCCAGCAGCTCGGACAGAGGGGAGCAGTTCTTC. It specifies CSSSSDRGEQFF.

The V gene is TRBV29-1, the J gene TRBJ1-1; 7 bases map to TRBD1. The CDR3 covers 13 residues. Germline assignment: CDR1 SQVTM and CDR2 ANQGSEA. The V segment lost 6 bases and the J segment 0 bases; nucleotides outside the gene matches: 4. The CDR3 coding sequence is TGCAGCGTGAAACAGGGGTTGAACACTGAAGCTTTCTTT. This sequence encodes CSVKQGLNTEAFF.

The chain uses TRBV7-9 and TRBJ2-7, with 11 bases matching TRBD2. CDR3 length: 14 amino acids. Germline CDR1 reads SEHNR; CDR2 reads FQNEAQ (reference sequence). V was pared by 5 bases and J by 5 bases, with 5 bases of the junction left unmatched. In nucleotides, the CDR3 is TGTGCCAGCAGCATTAGCGGGAGGGACCACGAGCAGTACTTC. It codes for CASSISGRDHEQYF.

V usage is TRBV6-1 and J usage is TRBJ1-2, with 7 bases matching TRBD1. This CDR3 region has 14 residues. The germline V gene encodes CDR1 MNHNS and CDR2 SASEGT. Trimming took 4 bases from V and 3 from J; bases not matched to a gene: 5. The CDR3 reads CASSGQGGYYGYTF. The CDR3, as DNA: TGTGCCAGCAGTGGACAGGGAGGCTACTATGGCTACACCTTC.

V is TRBV20-1 and J is TRBJ2-7; TRBD2 might be the D (6 bases). V dropped 3 bases and J dropped 4 bases, with 7 bases sitting between them. Looked up from germline, CDR1 is DFQATT and CDR2 is SNEGSKA (reference sequence). The CDR3 is 11 amino acids. The CDR3 nucleotides read TGCAGTGCTAGGGGGAGGTACGAGCAGTACTTC. This translates into CSARGRYEQYF.

CDR3 in amino acids: CASSLDSTEKLFF. The CDR3 coding sequence is TGCGCCAGCAGCCTCGACAGCACTGAAAAACTGTTTTTT. The chain recombines TRBV5-1 with TRBJ1-4, with D possibly TRBD1 on 5 matching bases. The germline V gene has CDR1 SGHRS and CDR2 YFSETQ. This CDR3 comprises 13 residues. Trimming removed 4 bases from V and 7 bases from J, with 11 bases in between. The full variable domain, in which reference TRBV5-1 and TRBJ1-4 provide the parts outside the CDR3, is KAGVTQTPRYLIKTRGQQVTLSCSPISGHRSVSWYQQTPGQGLQFLFEYFSETQRNKGNFPGRFSGRQFSNSRSEMNVSTLELGDSALYLCASSLDSTEKLFFGSGTQLSVL.

The chain joins TRBV5-4 to TRBJ2-3, with D possibly being TRBD1 (6 bases). With 4 bases removed from V and 0 bases from J, the gap between germline ends came to 9 bases. This CDR3 spans 14 amino acids. CDR1 is SGHNT, CDR2 YYREEE, per germline (reference sequence). CDR3 sequence (DNA): TGTGCCAGCAGCCTGGACAGAAGCACAGATACGCAGTATTTT. Translating it yields CASSLDRSTDTQYF.

The chain is built from TRBV4-1 and TRBJ2-1, with D possibly being TRBD2 (5 bases). Between the trimmed V and J ends, which lost 1 base and 8 bases, there was a span of 15 bases. Germline V gene data show CDR1 as MGHRA and CDR2 as YSYEKL. This CDR3 contains 15 residues. CDR3 sequence (DNA): TGCGCCAGCAGCCAAGGAGCGGCCCCGGGGTATGAGCAGTTCTTC. Protein sequence: CASSQGAAPGYEQFF.

The chain employs TRBV4-1 and TRBJ1-2; 9 bases map to TRBD1. This CDR3 contains 17 residues. The V segment lost 3 bases and the J segment 5 bases; nucleotides outside the gene matches: 13. Looked up from germline, CDR1 is MGHRA and CDR2 is YSYEKL. CDR3 nucleotides: TGCGCCAGCAGCCATGGACTCGGACAGGGGATGTTGTATGGCTACACCTTC. This sequence encodes CASSHGLGQGMLYGYTF.

The genes are TRBV6-1 and TRBJ1-6, with no clear D. This CDR3 contains 14 residues. Germline V gene sequence: CDR1 MNHNS, CDR2 SASEGT. Trimming stripped 7 bases from V and 8 bases from J, with 15 bases between. CDR3 protein: CASKWRGADSPLHF. CDR3 sequence (DNA): TGTGCCAGCAAGTGGCGGGGAGCCGATTCACCCCTCCACTTT.

The chain has TRBV30 and TRBJ1-6; D call uncertain. The CDR3 has 14 residues. In germline, CDR1 is GTSNPN, CDR2 SVGIG (reference sequence). The V and J ends lost 5 bases and 0 bases respectively, with 8 bases between them. Written as DNA, the CDR3 is TGTGCCTGGCGAGGTAGCTCCTATAATTCACCCCTCCACTTT. Protein: CAWRGSSYNSPLHF.

This clone was seen just once. The chain has TRBV5-1 and TRBJ1-3; 11 positions agree with TRBD1. Germline V gene lookup returns CDR1 SGHRS and CDR2 YFSETQ. This CDR3 is built from 15 residues. Losses at the gene ends were 5 bases for V and 2 bases for J; bases not matched to a gene: 3. Written as DNA, the CDR3 is TGCGCCAGCAGAGGACAGGGGGCGGCTGGAAACACCATATATTTT. As protein: CASRGQGAAGNTIYF.

The gene calls are TRBV11-3 and TRBJ2-1, with D possibly TRBD2 on 5 matching bases. CDR3 length: 12 amino acids. Trimming stripped 0 bases from V and 11 bases from J, with 8 bases between. Germline V CDR1 and CDR2: SGHNT, YENEEA. CDR3 nucleotides: TGTGCCAGCAGCTTAGATAGGAGGAAGCAGTTCTTC. It is translated as CASSLDRRKQFF.

The rearrangement links TRBV5-4 to TRBJ2-2, with D perhaps TRBD2 (5 bases). This CDR3 is built from 16 residues. Looked up from germline, CDR1 is SGHNT and CDR2 is YYREEE (reference sequence). V was trimmed by 1 base and J by 5 bases, leaving 15 bases between them. CDR3 DNA: TGTGCCAGCAGCTTGCCGTCTAGCCCTAAAACCGGGGAGCTGTTTTTT. It specifies CASSLPSSPKTGELFF.

The chain employs TRBV4-1 and TRBJ2-7, with D possibly matching TRBD1 (6 bases). The CDR3 extends over 18 amino acids. Trimming removed 1 base at V and 2 bases at J, with 21 bases between. Germline V lookup: CDR1 MGHRA, CDR2 YSYEKL. CDR3 protein: CASSQVDFGDTGPYEQYF. CDR3 DNA: TGCGCCAGCAGCCAAGTAGATTTCGGGGACACAGGGCCCTACGAGCAGTACTTC.

For the CDR3, the DNA is TGTGCCAGCCGTAGCGGGAGGCGGTACAATGAGCAGTTCTTC. It translates to CASRSGRRYNEQFF. The chain carries TRBV28 and TRBJ2-1, with 10 bases matching TRBD2. CDR1 is MDHEN, CDR2 SYDVKM, per germline. The CDR3 covers 14 residues. Losses at the gene ends were 8 bases for V and 4 bases for J; bases not matched to a gene: 5.

The gene calls are TRBV19 and TRBJ2-3; 11 bases map to TRBD1. The CDR3 has 16 residues. Germline V lookup: CDR1 LNHDA, CDR2 SQIVND (reference sequence). The V segment lost 9 bases and the J segment 2 bases; nucleotides outside the gene matches: 10. CDR3 amino acids: CASGTGGNLATDTQYF. CDR3 in DNA: TGTGCCAGCGGGACAGGGGGGAACCTGGCCACAGATACGCAGTATTTT.

The genes are TRBV10-3 and TRBJ1-6; 9 bases are shared with TRBD1. Germline V gene data show CDR1 as ENHRY and CDR2 as SYGVKD. There are 14 residues in the CDR3. Trimming at V came to 6 bases and at J to 7 bases, leaving 4 bases not matched to a gene. The CDR3, as DNA: TGTGCCATCAGCCTTGACAGGGGGAATTCACCCCTCCACTTT. It encodes CAISLDRGNSPLHF.

This clone has just a few counts. CDR3 DNA sequence: TGTGCCAGCAGCCCCATCGGGGGGCTCTCCTACGAGCAGTACTTC. Amino acids: CASSPIGGLSYEQYF. The chain combines TRBV7-2 with TRBJ2-7; the D gene is possibly TRBD2 (7 bases). This CDR3 has 15 residues. V lost 5 bases and J 0 bases, leaving 14 bases between the germline ends. Germline assignment: CDR1 SGHTA and CDR2 FQGNSA.

This clone was detected only a few times. The chain joins TRBV2 to TRBJ1-6; a possible D gene is TRBD1 (5 bases). The CDR3 consists of 14 residues. Germline values: CDR1 SNHLY, CDR2 FYNNEI. V was pared by 7 bases and J by 5 bases, with 12 bases between. The CDR3 loop reads CASTQVADNSPLHF. The CDR3, as DNA: TGTGCCAGCACACAGGTTGCCGATAATTCACCCCTCCACTTT. The variable domain in full, completed from reference TRBV2 and TRBJ1-6, reads EPEVTQTPSHQVTQMGQEVILRCVPISNHLYFYWYRQILGQKVEFLVSFYNNEISEKSEIFDDQFSVERPDGSNFTLKIRSTKLEDSAMYFCASTQVADNSPLHFGNGTRLTVT.

The chain combines TRBV6-1 with TRBJ1-1; the D gene is possibly TRBD1 (5 bases). The V end lost 5 bases, the J end lost 7 bases, and 14 bases lay between the germline ends. The length of the CDR3 is 13 residues. The germline gives CDR1 MNHNS, CDR2 SASEGT. CDR3 sequence: CASSTTNQGEAFF. In DNA, the CDR3 is TGTGCCAGCAGTACTACCAATCAGGGTGAAGCTTTCTTT.

Concerning this clone: Additional DNA sequences in this sample encode the identical CDR3. The CDR3 DNA sequence: TGCGCCAGCAGCGACAGGGCCGGCACAGATACGCAGTATTTT. This translates into CASSDRAGTDTQYF. J is TRBJ2-3 and V is TRBV5-1, with TRBD1 matching 7 bases. This CDR3 has 14 residues. Germline assignment: CDR1 SGHRS and CDR2 YFSETQ. Trimming removed 4 bases from V and 1 base from J; junction bases left unmatched: 3. Full variable domain (missing parts from reference TRBV5-1 and TRBJ2-3): KAGVTQTPRYLIKTRGQQVTLSCSPISGHRSVSWYQQTPGQGLQFLFEYFSETQRNKGNFPGRFSGRQFSNSRSEMNVSTLELGDSALYLCASSDRAGTDTQYFGPGTRLTVL.

The chain has TRBV18 and TRBJ1-4; D is unclear. Germline CDR1 KGHSH, CDR2 LQKENI. With 2 bases removed from V and 3 bases from J, the gap between germline ends came to 13 bases. CDR3 length equals 16 residues. CDR3: CASSPVRARANEKLFF. CDR3 sequence (DNA): TGTGCCAGCTCACCAGTGCGTGCTCGGGCTAATGAAAAACTGTTTTTT.

This clone was seen a single time. The CDR3 sequence is CASSLMGRDYNEQFF. CDR3 nucleotide sequence: TGTGCCAGCAGCTTAATGGGGCGGGACTACAATGAGCAGTTCTTC. The chain carries TRBV7-3 and TRBJ2-1, with D perhaps TRBD2 (6 bases). V lost 1 base and J lost 3, with 10 bases in between. Germline loops: CDR1 SGHTA, CDR2 FQGTGA. CDR3 size: 15 residues.